Presented here are 8 T cell receptor beta chains from one specimen sequenced in a study of blood T cell repertoires in COVID-19. This table comes from immunoSEQ multiplex PCR, and its TCRdb copy is limited to in-frame clones, with some not included. There are some 260,000 clones in the sample; approximately 86% occur only once, and 0.65% to 0.95% lies in the top ten. The sample taken for sequencing was peripheral blood. The receptors originated from a woman between 25 and 40 years old with acute or convalescent COVID-19.

The chain carries TRBV9 and TRBJ2-3; a weak D match, TRBD2 (6 bases). V lost 1 base, J lost 4 bases, and 10 bases lay in between. Germline CDR1 SGDLS, CDR2 YYNGEE. This CDR3 spans 14 amino acids. The CDR3 region is CASSVQLASDTQYF. The CDR3 DNA sequence: TGTGCCAGCAGCGTACAACTAGCATCAGATACGCAGTATTTT.

This rearrangement joins TRBV2 to TRBJ2-2, with 9 nucleotides matching TRBD1. The CDR3 consists of 13 residues. Germline V gene sequence: CDR1 SNHLY, CDR2 FYNNEI. Trimming took 5 bases from V and 6 from J; bases not matched to a gene: 1. The CDR3 bases are TGTGCCAGCAGTAGGGACAGGGCCGGGGAGCTGTTTTTT. Its protein is CASSRDRAGELFF. Full variable domain (missing parts from reference TRBV2 and TRBJ2-2): EPEVTQTPSHQVTQMGQEVILRCVPISNHLYFYWYRQILGQKVEFLVSFYNNEISEKSEIFDDQFSVERPDGSNFTLKIRSTKLEDSAMYFCASSRDRAGELFFGEGSRLTVL.

The gene calls are TRBV3-1 (or the pseudogene TRBV3-2) and TRBJ2-7; D gene unclear. Trimming pared 4 bases from V and 3 bases from J, leaving 13 bases between. This CDR3 spans 14 amino acids. From germline, CDR1 is LGHDT and CDR2 YNNKEL (reference sequence). Here the CDR3 reads CASSPVGSNYEQYF. CDR3 in DNA: TGTGCCAGCAGCCCGGTGGGCAGTAACTACGAGCAGTACTTC.

The rearrangement uses TRBV25-1 and TRBJ1-2; D remains ambiguous. With 4 bases removed from V and 0 bases from J, the gap between germline ends came to 18 bases. The CDR3 contains 17 residues. Germline CDR1 is MGHDK and CDR2 is SYGVNS. CDR3 nucleotide sequence: TGTGCCAGCAGTGCAACCCAAGAACAGCCTACTAACTATGGCTACACCTTC. Translated: CASSATQEQPTNYGYTF.

The chain links TRBV6-4 to TRBJ2-2; 10 positions agree with TRBD2. Germline V gives CDR1 MRHNA, CDR2 SNTAGT. The V gene end was trimmed by 2 bases and the J gene end by 7 bases; junction bases not matched to a gene: 4. The CDR3 length is 15 residues. CDR3 in DNA: TGTGCCAGCAGTGACACTAGCGGGAACTACGGGGAGCTGTTTTTT. It codes for CASSDTSGNYGELFF.

The rearrangement links TRBV5-6 to TRBJ1-1, with 7 bases lining up with TRBD1. CDR1 and CDR2 from the germline V gene are SGHDT and YYEEEE. CDR3 length equals 16 residues. V gave up 6 bases and J gave up 0 bases; unmatched junction bases: 11. CDR3 DNA sequence: TGTGCCAGCACCCTAGACAGGGTTGGAATGAACACTGAAGCTTTCTTT. Amino acid sequence: CASTLDRVGMNTEAFF.

The chain combines TRBV19 with TRBJ1-2; the D is unclear. Trimming left V 4 bases short and J 5 bases short, with 8 bases between. Germline CDR1 and CDR2: LNHDA and SQIVND (reference sequence). The CDR3 is 12 residues long. CDR3 protein: CASSTTRYGYTF. The CDR3 DNA reads TGTGCCAGTAGTACGACACGGTATGGCTACACCTTC.

This clone was recorded once. The chain joins TRBV30 to TRBJ1-4; D remains unclear. This CDR3 is 14 amino acids long. CDR1 and CDR2 (germline): GTSNPN, SVGIG (reference sequence). Trimming took 3 bases from V and 3 from J, leaving 11 bases between them. DNA of the CDR3: TGTGCCTGGAGATCCTGGGGAGCTAATGAAAAACTGTTTTTT. It specifies CAWRSWGANEKLFF.